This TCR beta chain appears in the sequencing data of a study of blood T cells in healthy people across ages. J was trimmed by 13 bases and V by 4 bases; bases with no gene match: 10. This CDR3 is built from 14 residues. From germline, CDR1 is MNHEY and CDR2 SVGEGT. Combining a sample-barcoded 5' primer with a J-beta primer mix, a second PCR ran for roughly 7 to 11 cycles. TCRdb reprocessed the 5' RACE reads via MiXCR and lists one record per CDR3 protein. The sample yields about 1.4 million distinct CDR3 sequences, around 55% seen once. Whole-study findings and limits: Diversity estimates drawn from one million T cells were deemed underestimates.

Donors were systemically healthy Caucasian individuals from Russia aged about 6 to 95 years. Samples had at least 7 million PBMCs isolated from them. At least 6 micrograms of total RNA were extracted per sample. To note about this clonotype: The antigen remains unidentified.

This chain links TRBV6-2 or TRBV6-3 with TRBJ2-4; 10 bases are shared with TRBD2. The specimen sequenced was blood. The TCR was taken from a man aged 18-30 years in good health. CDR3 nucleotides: TGTGCCAGCAGTTCTCTAGCGGGAGTGACTGAGCAGTACTTC. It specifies CASSSLAGVTEQYF.